These 20 T cell receptor beta chains were all obtained from the same sample, sequenced in a study of T cell changes during pregnancy in multiple sclerosis. Only in-frame clones appear in the TCRdb table, and some are missing; sequencing was by immunoSEQ multiplex PCR. The data show roughly 86,000 clones, almost 95% seen once. Sequenced material: peripheral blood, taken in the first trimester of pregnancy. Every receptor here comes from a female donor with multiple sclerosis, enrolled in a pregnancy study.

The V gene is TRBV7-9, the J gene TRBJ2-1; a possible D gene is TRBD2 (6 bases). The length of the CDR3 is 15 residues. From germline, CDR1 is SEHNR and CDR2 FQNEAQ (reference sequence). V was clipped by 2 bases and J by 2 bases, with 10 bases between them. The CDR3 loop reads CASSLTGVPYNEQFF. The CDR3 DNA follows: TGTGCCAGCAGCTTAACGGGAGTCCCCTACAATGAGCAGTTCTTC.

This clone was detected only once. This chain connects TRBV4-3 to TRBJ2-2, with TRBD2 matching 7 bases. The junction had 10 bases not matched to a gene; V was cut back by 0 bases and J by 0 bases. The CDR3 has 19 residues. Looked up from germline, CDR1 is LGHNA and CDR2 is YSLEER. CDR3: CASSQDSSRLAANTGELFF. CDR3 sequence (DNA): TGCGCCAGCAGCCAAGATAGTTCTAGACTAGCAGCGAACACCGGGGAGCTGTTTTTT.

J is TRBJ2-1 and V is TRBV4-1; TRBD2 might be the D (6 bases). V was clipped by 1 base and J by 8 bases, with 9 bases between them. CDR3 length equals 13 residues. Germline V gene sequence: CDR1 MGHRA, CDR2 YSYEKL. CDR3 nucleotides: TGCGCCAGCAGCCAAGGGGGGGACTATGAGCAGTTCTTC. Encoded protein: CASSQGGDYEQFF.

This rearrangement joins TRBV7-2 to TRBJ2-7; tentative D call: TRBD2 (6 bases). The CDR3 length is 13 residues. The germline V gene encodes CDR1 SGHTA and CDR2 FQGNSA. V was trimmed by 5 bases and J by 6 bases, leaving 14 bases between them. The chain's CDR3 is CASSLGAGTEQYF. CDR3 in DNA: TGTGCCAGCAGCCTAGGGGCGGGGACCGAGCAGTACTTC.

The rearrangement links TRBV28 to TRBJ2-7; 8 nucleotides line up with TRBD2. Germline values: CDR1 MDHEN, CDR2 SYDVKM. The CDR3 consists of 15 residues. The trim removed 5 bases at V and 2 bases at J, leaving 8 bases unmatched. CDR3 DNA: TGTGCCAGCAGTCCATCCGGGACTAGGACCTACGAGCAGTACTTC. Translating it yields CASSPSGTRTYEQYF.

The rearrangement uses TRBV7-9 and TRBJ1-3; no clear D. V was shortened by 5 bases and J by 4 bases, with 15 bases between the two germline ends. Germline V gives CDR1 SEHNR, CDR2 FQNEAQ (reference sequence). This CDR3 spans 15 amino acids. The CDR3 is CASSQTGMGGNTIYF. Here the CDR3 DNA reads TGTGCCAGCAGCCAGACGGGAATGGGAGGAAACACCATATATTTT. Using reference TRBV7-9 and TRBJ1-3 for the parts outside the CDR3, the full variable domain is DTGVSQNPRHKITKRGQNVTFRCDPISEHNRLYWYRQTLGQGPEFLTYFQNEAQLEKSRLLSDRFSAERPKGSFSTLEIQRTEQGDSAMYLCASSQTGMGGNTIYFGEGSWLTVV.

The chain carries TRBV9 and TRBJ1-1; TRBD1 agrees at 7 bases. This CDR3 contains 13 residues. V was clipped by 4 bases and J by 4 bases; unmatched bases: 4. CDR1 is SGDLS, CDR2 YYNGEE, per germline. CDR3 nucleotides: TGTGCCAGCAGCTCCTCAGGGGGCACTGAAGCTTTCTTT. Its protein product is CASSSSGGTEAFF.

The chain uses TRBV2 and TRBJ1-5; 10 nucleotides agree with TRBD1. The germline CDR1 and CDR2 sequences are SNHLY and FYNNEI. Unmatched junction bases numbered 15, after V lost 6 bases and J lost 1 base. The CDR3 is 19 residues long. CDR3 bases: TGTGCCAGCAGCAAAAGAGGACAGGGGGTATTATGGAGCAATCAGCCCCAGCATTTT. Its translation: CASSKRGQGVLWSNQPQHF.

The CDR3 reads CASSLPGESNGNTIYF. The CDR3 DNA is TGTGCCAGCAGTTTACCGGGAGAGTCCAACGGAAACACCATATATTTT. The V and J genes are TRBV28 and TRBJ1-3, with D hard to call. The V end was cut by 2 bases, the J end by 4 bases, with 15 bases between. The CDR3 consists of 16 residues. Per the germline V gene, CDR1 is MDHEN and CDR2 is SYDVKM.

V and J are TRBV19 and TRBJ2-7, with unresolved D. There are 12 residues in the CDR3. CDR1 and CDR2 from the germline V gene are LNHDA and SQIVND (reference sequence). The V end was cut by 1 base, the J end by 5 bases, with 6 bases between. The CDR3 coding sequence is TGTGCCAGTAGTATAGGTGGGCACGAGCAGTACTTC. This gives the protein CASSIGGHEQYF.

This rearrangement joins TRBV21-1 to TRBJ2-2; TRBD1 is the table's D call and was not checked against the DNA. TRBV21-1 is given as a pseudogene. The CDR3 runs to 14 residues. The CDR3 DNA reads TGTGCCAGCAGTCCAGGGATAAACACCGGGGAGCTGTTTTTT. Protein: CASSPGINTGELFF.

V is TRBV19 and J is TRBJ2-7; 7 bases agree with TRBD1. Germline V CDR1 and CDR2: LNHDA, SQIVND (reference sequence). V gave up 3 bases and J gave up 2 bases; unmatched junction bases: 1. There are 13 residues in the CDR3. CDR3 residues: CASSIQGAYEQYF. CDR3 sequence (DNA): TGTGCCAGTAGTATTCAGGGGGCCTACGAGCAGTACTTC. Complete variable domain (other parts from reference TRBV19 and TRBJ2-7): DGGITQSPKYLFRKEGQNVTLSCEQNLNHDAMYWYRQDPGQGLRLIYYSQIVNDFQKGDIAEGYSVSREKKESFPLTVTSAQKNPTAFYLCASSIQGAYEQYFGPGTRLTVT.

This chain uses TRBV29-1 with TRBJ2-2, with TRBD1 matching 9 bases. The CDR3 consists of 12 residues. V trimming: 4 bases; J trimming: 6 bases; junction bases outside the gene matches: 0. CDR1 and CDR2 from the germline V gene are SQVTM and ANQGSEA. This CDR3 is CSVGTGAGELFF. CDR3 coding DNA: TGCAGCGTTGGGACAGGGGCCGGGGAGCTGTTTTTT.

V and J are TRBV19 and TRBJ2-1; 8 nucleotides match TRBD1. CDR1 and CDR2 from the germline V gene are LNHDA and SQIVND (reference sequence). Trimming cost V 8 bases and J 6 bases; bases outside gene matches: 12. CDR3 length: 15 amino acids. CDR3 loop: CASFHRGSRPNEQFF. CDR3 in DNA: TGTGCCAGTTTCCACAGGGGGAGTCGACCCAATGAGCAGTTCTTC.

The chain employs TRBV2 and TRBJ1-4; no clear D. The CDR3 is made up of 16 amino acids. From germline, CDR1 is SNHLY and CDR2 FYNNEI. V gave up 8 bases and J gave up 2 bases, with 18 bases separating them. The CDR3 is CASAWSFEATNEKLFF. The CDR3 DNA reads TGTGCCAGCGCGTGGAGCTTTGAGGCTACTAATGAAAAACTGTTTTTT.

The chain uses TRBV6-5 and TRBJ2-1; 8 nucleotides align to TRBD2. V was pared by 4 bases and J by 4 bases, with 3 bases of the junction left unmatched. The CDR3 runs to 14 residues. Germline values: CDR1 MNHEY, CDR2 SVGAGI. The CDR3 DNA sequence: TGTGCCAGCAGTTTCCTAGCGGGTTACAATGAGCAGTTCTTC. It translates to CASSFLAGYNEQFF.

The rearrangement links TRBV13 to TRBJ2-3; 9 nucleotides match TRBD1. The CDR3 loop spans 16 amino acids. J gave up 4 bases and V 5 bases, and 10 bases lay outside the gene matches. Germline CDR1 PRHDT, CDR2 FYEKMQ (reference sequence). The CDR3 region has the DNA TGTGCCAGCAGCCGATACAGGGGGCGCGTCCCAGATACGCAGTATTTT. Its translation is CASSRYRGRVPDTQYF.

The genes are TRBV15 and TRBJ2-1, with a weak D call TRBD1 (7 bases). V was pared by 0 bases and J by 5 bases, with 14 bases between. The CDR3 has 16 amino acids. Per the germline V gene, CDR1 is LNHNV and CDR2 is YYDKDF (reference sequence). The CDR3 loop reads CATSRDRGALHNEQFF. The CDR3 region has the DNA TGTGCCACCAGCAGAGACAGGGGGGCTCTCCACAATGAGCAGTTCTTC.

The chain uses TRBV6-5 and TRBJ2-7; a weak D match, TRBD2 (5 bases). V was cut by 0 bases and J by 3 bases, with 15 bases left in between. The germline V gene encodes CDR1 MNHEY and CDR2 SVGAGI. This CDR3 is 16 amino acids long. The DNA for the CDR3 is TGTGCCAGCAGTTACTCGTGGGAGCCCCACCACTACGAGCAGTACTTC. This gives the protein CASSYSWEPHHYEQYF.

The chain links TRBV19 to TRBJ2-2; the D gene is possibly TRBD1 (6 bases). The germline V and J ends were trimmed by 4 bases and 1 base, with 13 bases remaining between them. CDR3 length equals 16 residues. CDR1 and CDR2 from the germline V gene are LNHDA and SQIVND (reference sequence). CDR3 amino acids: CASSKVGTRNTGELFF. In DNA, the CDR3 is TGTGCCAGTAGTAAGGTGGGGACAAGGAACACCGGGGAGCTGTTTTTT.